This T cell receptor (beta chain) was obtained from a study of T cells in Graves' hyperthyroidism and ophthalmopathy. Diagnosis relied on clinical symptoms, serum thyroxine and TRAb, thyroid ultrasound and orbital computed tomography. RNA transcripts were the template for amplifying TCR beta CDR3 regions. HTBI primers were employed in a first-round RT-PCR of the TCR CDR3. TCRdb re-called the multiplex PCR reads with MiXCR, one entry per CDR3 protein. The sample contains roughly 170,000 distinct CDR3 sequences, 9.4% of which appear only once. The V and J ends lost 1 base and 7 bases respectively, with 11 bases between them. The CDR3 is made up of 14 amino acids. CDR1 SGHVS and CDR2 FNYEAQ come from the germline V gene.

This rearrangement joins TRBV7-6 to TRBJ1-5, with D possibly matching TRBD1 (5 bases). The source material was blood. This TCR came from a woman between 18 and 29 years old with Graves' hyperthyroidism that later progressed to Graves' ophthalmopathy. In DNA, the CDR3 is TGTGCCAGCAGCTTAGTAGGGGTCGGGCAGCCCCAGCATTTT. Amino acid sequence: CASSLVGVGQPQHF.